The next 24 T cell receptor beta chains were all read from a single sample in a study of cytomegalovirus exposure and HLA in healthy donors listed by TCRdb under 2017. Library preparation employed the immunoSEQ multiplex PCR assay. For the multiplex PCR, a mixture combining 60 forward primers for TCR Vbeta segments and 13 reverse primers for TCR Jbeta segments was used. The source is immuneACCESS, and TCRdb retained only in-frame sequences with V and J called. Part of the clones is not carried over; for the studies checked, unresolved V genes explain less than half of this, and the remainder is unexplained. This sample holds 160,000 or so clones; roughly 76% were observed only once. The ten largest clonotypes hold roughly 5.2% of the sample. The sequenced material came from PBMCs. The receptors were sampled from a woman under 30 in good health and CMV-seropositive.

The chain has TRBV10-3 and TRBJ2-7; 12 bases line up with TRBD1. V gave up 5 bases and J gave up 2 bases; unmatched junction bases: 7. The CDR3 is made up of 16 amino acids. Looked up from germline, CDR1 is ENHRY and CDR2 is SYGVKD. CDR3 residues: CAISPTGTGGTYEQYF. The CDR3, as DNA: TGTGCCATCAGTCCTACCGGGACAGGGGGCACCTACGAGCAGTACTTC.

The chain couples TRBV28 to TRBJ1-2; D is possibly TRBD1 (6 bases). Trimming pared 6 bases from V and 1 base from J, leaving 15 bases between. The CDR3 is 15 amino acids. Germline V lookup: CDR1 MDHEN, CDR2 SYDVKM. Written as DNA, the CDR3 is TGTGCCAGCAGCATGTCCGGGGGGCTTAACTATGGCTACACCTTC. It yields the protein CASSMSGGLNYGYTF.

The chain recombines TRBV4-3 with TRBJ2-1; TRBD2 matches at 7 bases. This CDR3 has 16 amino acids. Germline CDR1 is LGHNA and CDR2 is YSLEER. J was trimmed by 0 bases and V by 3 bases; bases with no gene match: 5. CDR3 DNA sequence: TGCGCCAGCAGCCAGGACCTAGCGGCCTCCTACAATGAGCAGTTCTTC. This sequence encodes CASSQDLAASYNEQFF.

This clone is a singleton in its sample. The rearrangement joins TRBV28 to TRBJ2-7; 9 nucleotides agree with TRBD1. The CDR3 runs 15 residues. Germline CDR1 and CDR2: MDHEN and SYDVKM. With 11 bases clipped from V and 2 bases from J, the junction kept 13 bases outside the gene matches. As DNA, the CDR3 is TGTGCCTCGACGGGGGTGGGGACAGGGACCTACGAGCAGTACTTC. Amino acids: CASTGVGTGTYEQYF.

The rearrangement joins TRBV5-6 to TRBJ2-4; tentative D call: TRBD2 (7 bases). This CDR3 comprises 16 residues. V gave up 4 bases and J gave up 8 bases, with 22 bases separating them. The germline gives CDR1 SGHDT, CDR2 YYEEEE. The CDR3 loop reads CASSLRRGGVGDIQYF. The CDR3 bases are TGTGCCAGCAGCCTTAGAAGGGGGGGGGTCGGGGACATTCAGTACTTC.

The V call is TRBV5-1, the J call TRBJ2-7; TRBD2 aligns across 11 bases. Germline V gene data show CDR1 as SGHRS and CDR2 as YFSETQ. The CDR3 loop spans 16 amino acids. With V trimmed by 4 bases and J by 6 bases, 12 bases remained unmatched. In nucleotides, the CDR3 is TGCGCCAGCAGCGAAACCCTTAGCGGGGGGGCCAGCGAGCAGTACTTC. Residues: CASSETLSGGASEQYF.

In this sample, this clone turned up once. J is TRBJ1-3 and V is TRBV5-4; 7 bases match TRBD1. Per germline, CDR1 SGHNT and CDR2 YYREEE (reference sequence). Trimming at V came to 3 bases and at J to 0 bases, leaving 6 bases not matched to a gene. The CDR3 contains 16 residues. CDR3 DNA sequence: TGTGCCAGCAGCTCAGCAGGGGGGCGCTCTGGAAACACCATATATTTT. Its translation: CASSSAGGRSGNTIYF.

This clone turned up a few times. V usage is TRBV5-6 and J usage is TRBJ1-6; 8 bases fit TRBD1. CDR1 and CDR2 from the germline V gene are SGHDT and YYEEEE. The CDR3 totals 13 residues. V lost 4 bases to trimming and J lost 8 bases; unmatched junction nucleotides: 2. The CDR3 DNA is TGTGCCAGCAGCCCGACAGGGGATTCACCCCTCCACTTT. As protein: CASSPTGDSPLHF.

This chain joins TRBV27 and TRBJ2-2; D is ambiguous. The germline gives CDR1 MNHEY, CDR2 SMNVEV (reference sequence). The ends were cut back, 8 bases at V and 8 bases at J, with 9 bases in the middle. The CDR3 totals 11 residues. In DNA, the CDR3 is TGTGCCAGCCATCTCGGTGGGGAGCTGTTTTTT. Amino acid sequence: CASHLGGELFF.

Note on this clone: One end of the junction varies from germline; a read error may be responsible. Other DNA sequences within the sample encode an identical CDR3. V usage is TRBV19 and J usage is TRBJ2-1; 7 nucleotides align to TRBD1. This CDR3 is 12 amino acids long. CDR1 and CDR2 (germline): LNHDA, SQIVND (reference sequence). The DNA of the CDR3 is TGCGCCAGTAGTCAACAGGGGCCTGAGCAGTTCTTC. It codes for CASSQQGPEQFF.

The chain links TRBV7-9 to TRBJ1-4; TRBD1 agrees at 9 bases. J gave up 7 bases and V 2 bases, and 5 bases lay outside the gene matches. The CDR3 extends over 15 amino acids. The germline gives CDR1 SEHNR, CDR2 FQNEAQ (reference sequence). CDR3 in DNA: TGTGCCAGCAGCTTAACTACAGGGGGCATTGAAAAACTGTTTTTT. This encodes CASSLTTGGIEKLFF.

The rearrangement uses TRBV28 and TRBJ1-3, with D possibly matching TRBD1 (6 bases). The CDR3 is 17 residues long. V was shortened by 5 bases and J by 1 base, with 18 bases between the two germline ends. Germline CDR1 is MDHEN and CDR2 is SYDVKM. CDR3 DNA sequence: TGTGCCAGCAGTATAACAGGGTCCTCCATTTCTGGAAACACCATATATTTT. Encoded protein: CASSITGSSISGNTIYF.

V is TRBV5-8 and J is TRBJ2-3; TRBD1 agrees at 11 bases. V dropped 4 bases and J dropped 2; count of bases not matched to a gene: 12. The CDR3 length is 18 residues. Germline CDR1 reads SGHTS; CDR2 reads YDEGEE. Here the CDR3 reads CASSLFGGQGAITDTQYF. DNA for the CDR3: TGTGCCAGCAGCCTTTTCGGCGGACAGGGGGCTATCACAGATACGCAGTATTTT.

The J gene is TRBJ1-2, the V gene TRBV6-5, with a tentative D call TRBD1 (5 bases). Germline CDR1 is MNHEY and CDR2 is SVGAGI. Deletions cut 5 bases from V and 4 bases from J, with 14 bases between. The CDR3 consists of 14 residues. The chain's CDR3 is CASSRGEPFYGYTF. The CDR3 DNA reads as TGTGCCAGCAGTCGGGGGGAGCCCTTCTATGGCTACACCTTC.

This chain uses TRBV18 with TRBJ2-2, with TRBD2 as a possible D gene (5 bases). Germline CDR1 and CDR2: KGHSH and LQKENI. This CDR3 has 14 amino acids. V lost 3 bases, J lost 3 bases, and 8 bases lay in between. The CDR3, as DNA: TGTGCCAGCTCACCGGGGAGAGACACCGGGGAGCTGTTTTTT. It specifies CASSPGRDTGELFF.

This clone was counted a single time. The V gene is TRBV5-6, the J gene TRBJ1-6, with TRBD1 matching 7 bases. V lost 0 bases to trimming and J lost 6 bases; unmatched junction nucleotides: 9. The CDR3 loop spans 17 amino acids. Germline V gene data show CDR1 as SGHDT and CDR2 as YYEEEE. CDR3 residues: CASSLEEGAPTNSPLHF. CDR3 in DNA: TGTGCCAGCAGCTTGGAGGAGGGGGCGCCTACTAATTCACCCCTCCACTTT.

This clone was recorded a few times. This chain uses TRBV11-2 with TRBJ1-6, with TRBD1 identical over 9 bases. J gave up 9 bases and V 4 bases, and 10 bases lay outside the gene matches. CDR1 and CDR2 (germline): SGHAT, FQNNGV. CDR3 length equals 16 residues. The CDR3 reads CASSSFRGQGGSPLHF. In nucleotides, the CDR3 is TGTGCCAGCAGCTCCTTTAGGGGACAGGGCGGTTCACCCCTCCACTTT.

The V and J genes are TRBV30 and TRBJ2-5, with 7 bases lining up with TRBD2. This CDR3 has 16 residues. With 1 base clipped from V and 7 bases from J, the junction kept 15 bases outside the gene matches. Per germline, CDR1 GTSNPN and CDR2 SVGIG (reference sequence). CDR3 coding DNA: TGTGCCTGGAGTGAAAGCCCCCGAGGGCCGGGGGGGACCCAGTACTTC. This translates into CAWSESPRGPGGTQYF.

The V and J genes are TRBV4-3 and TRBJ1-1; D gene unclear. V dropped 2 bases and J dropped 5 bases, with 9 bases sitting between them. The CDR3 has 13 amino acids. The germline V gene has CDR1 LGHNA and CDR2 YSLEER. In DNA form, the CDR3 reads TGCGCCAGCAGCCAAATCCCCAGGACTGAAGCTTTCTTT. Translating it yields CASSQIPRTEAFF.

The chain is built from TRBV28 and TRBJ1-2; TRBD1 is a possible D gene (6 bases). V gave up 5 bases and J gave up 4 bases, with 11 bases separating them. The V gene's germline CDR1 is MDHEN and CDR2 SYDVKM. CDR3 length: 13 amino acids. The CDR3 nucleotides read TGTGCCAGCAGTAGTACAGGGCTCTATGGCTACACCTTC. Residues: CASSSTGLYGYTF.

The chain employs TRBV7-2 and TRBJ2-2, with 7 bases aligning to TRBD1. Germline CDR1 and CDR2: SGHTA and FQGNSA. This CDR3 is built from 16 residues. V lost 1 base and J lost 0; bases outside the gene matches: 2. The CDR3, as DNA: TGTGCCAGCAGCTTAGTTGGGACAGCGAACACCGGGGAGCTGTTTTTT. Translating gives CASSLVGTANTGELFF.

The chain links TRBV27 to TRBJ1-5, with 9 positions matching TRBD1. The CDR3 contains 17 residues. Trimming removed 2 bases from V and 0 bases from J; junction bases left unmatched: 5. CDR1 is MNHEY, CDR2 SMNVEV, per germline (reference sequence). CDR3 sequence reads: CASSLRRDRVSNQPQHF. The CDR3 coding sequence is TGTGCCAGCAGTTTAAGGAGGGACAGGGTTAGCAATCAGCCCCAGCATTTT.

The rearrangement links TRBV28 to TRBJ1-2, with no clear D. Germline V gene lookup returns CDR1 MDHEN and CDR2 SYDVKM. The CDR3 has 12 amino acids. V lost 5 bases, J lost 12 bases, and 16 bases lay in between. CDR3 region: CASSRFGRSNTF. The CDR3 DNA follows: TGTGCCAGCAGTCGTTTTGGGCGCTCCAACACCTTC.

The chain joins TRBV5-1 to TRBJ1-4; maybe TRBD1 (6 bases). Germline assignment: CDR1 SGHRS and CDR2 YFSETQ. The CDR3 totals 13 residues. The V end was cut by 7 bases, the J end by 8 bases, with 15 bases between. The CDR3 DNA reads as TGCGCCAGCGGGGCAGGGGTCGGGGAAAAACTGTTTTTT. Translating it yields CASGAGVGEKLFF.